The rows below give T cell receptor beta chains drawn from one sample of a study of blood T cell repertoires in COVID-19. Repertoires were generated with immunoSEQ multiplex PCR, while TCRdb's copy carries only in-frame clones and drops some. The sample yields approximately 190,000 clones, approximately 90% seen once. What was sequenced was PBMCs or T cells enriched from blood (not recorded which). The receptor source for this set is a middle-aged woman in a cohort exposed to, infected with or recovered from COVID-19 (not recorded which). CDR3s include the opening cysteine and the closing phenylalanine or tryptophan. The order of the fields is clone size, D gene, V gene, J gene, CDR3 protein, CDR3 DNA. A D gene is named only where the DNA matches it firmly. Expanded clones get a size class; other rows say once, few or many, or leave the size out.

-	-	TRBV5-4	TRBJ2-5	CASSKGTLSLGQETQYF	TGTGCCAGCAGCAAGGGGACTCTTAGCTTGGGTCAAGAGACCCAGTACTTC
few	-	TRBV7-9	TRBJ1-6	CASSLGPSPSDSPLHF	TGTGCCAGCAGCTTAGGTCCGTCGCCCTCGGATTCACCCCTCCACTTT
-	TRBD2	TRBV7-9	TRBJ2-5	CASSIGEGQETQYF	TGTGCCAGCAGCATCGGGGAGGGCCAAGAGACCCAGTACTTC
-	TRBD2	TRBV2	TRBJ2-1	CASSEYGGSNEQFF	TGTGCCAGCAGTGAATATGGCGGGAGCAATGAGCAGTTCTTC
-	TRBD2	TRBV7-8	TRBJ2-1	CASTPARLAGSISYNEQFF	TGTGCCAGCACCCCGGCGCGACTAGCGGGCTCCATCTCCTACAATGAGCAGTTCTTC
-	-	TRBV21-1	TRBJ1-6	CASSPTGGDSPLHF	TGTGCCAGCAGCCCGACAGGGGGCGATTCACCCCTCCACTTT
-	TRBD1	TRBV27	TRBJ1-1	CASSPRQGWEDTEAFF	TGTGCCAGCAGCCCGCGACAGGGATGGGAGGACACTGAAGCTTTCTTT
-	TRBD1	TRBV27	TRBJ2-7	CASSSGTGGYEQYF	TGTGCCAGCAGTTCCGGGACAGGGGGCTACGAGCAGTACTTC
-	-	TRBV4-1	TRBJ1-1	CASSQGSVAGGTFF	-
-	-	TRBV4-1	TRBJ2-7	CASSLYAGSSYEQYF	TGCGCCAGCAGCCTCTACGCCGGGAGCTCCTACGAGCAGTACTTC
-	-	TRBV5-6	TRBJ1-5	CASSLRVSNQPQHF	TGTGCCAGCAGCTTGCGGGTTAGCAATCAGCCCCAGCATTTT
-	-	TRBV4-2	TRBJ1-4	CASSQNGQPTNEKLFF	TGTGCCAGCAGCCAAAATGGACAGCCAACTAATGAAAAACTGTTTTTT
-	-	TRBV11-2	TRBJ2-3	CASSPPTRIQILSTDTQYF	TGTGCCAGCAGCCCACCTACTCGTATACAGATATTGTCCACAGATACGCAGTATTTT
few	TRBD2	TRBV5-1	TRBJ2-5	CASRPAGGMETQYF	TGCGCCAGCAGACCAGCGGGGGGGATGGAGACCCAGTACTTC
-	-	TRBV5-8	TRBJ2-6	CASSLNREPSGANVLTF	TGTGCCAGCAGCTTGAACAGGGAGCCTTCTGGGGCCAACGTCCTGACTTTC
few	-	TRBV25-1	TRBJ1-1	CASSLAARGTEAFF	TGTGCCAGCAGTCTAGCAGCTCGGGGCACTGAAGCTTTCTTT
-	-	TRBV11-2	TRBJ1-3	CASSSVSSGNTIYF	TGTGCCAGCAGTTCCGTCAGCTCTGGAAACACCATATATTTT
-	-	TRBV15	TRBJ1-1	CATRKLPGTRTNTEAFF	TGTGCCACCAGAAAACTCCCCGGGACACGGACAAACACTGAAGCTTTCTTT
-	-	TRBV24-1	TRBJ2-2	CATSDLTTNTGELFF	TGTGCCACCAGTGATTTAACAACGAACACCGGGGAGCTGTTTTTT
-	TRBD1	TRBV30	TRBJ1-1	CAYFQGARTEAFF	TGTGCCTACTTCCAGGGGGCGCGCACTGAAGCTTTCTTT
-	TRBD2	TRBV29-1	TRBJ2-1	CSVVGGSYNEQFF	TGCAGCGTTGTTGGCGGGAGCTACAATGAGCAGTTCTTC
-	-	TRBV6-2/TRBV6-3	TRBJ1-1	CASSYSRGMNTEAFF	TGTGCCAGCAGTTACTCCAGGGGTATGAACACTGAAGCTTTCTTT
-	TRBD1	TRBV6-1	TRBJ2-6	CASSEPTGSGANVLTF	TGTGCCAGCAGTGAACCGACAGGGTCTGGGGCCAACGTCCTGACTTTC
few	TRBD1	TRBV3-1/TRBV3-2	TRBJ2-7	CASSFGQGPYEQYF	TGTGCCAGCAGCTTCGGACAGGGACCCTACGAGCAGTACTTC
-	TRBD1	TRBV29-1	TRBJ1-2	CSAGQGDYGYTF	TGCAGCGCCGGACAGGGGGACTATGGCTACACCTTC
-	-	TRBV2	TRBJ2-2	CASRAPGVEKGELFF	TGTGCCAGCAGGGCACCGGGAGTTGAAAAGGGGGAGCTGTTTTTT
-	TRBD1	TRBV5-1	TRBJ1-4	CASGKTGGAGTNEKLFF	TGCGCCAGCGGCAAGACAGGGGGCGCAGGGACTAATGAAAAACTGTTTTTT
-	TRBD2	TRBV5-1	TRBJ2-7	CASSIIAGGLYEQYF	TGCGCCAGCAGCATTATAGCGGGGGGCCTTTACGAGCAGTACTTC
-	TRBD2	TRBV3-1/TRBV3-2	TRBJ2-7	CASSLGTSGGYEQYF	TGTGCCAGCAGCTTAGGGACTAGCGGGGGCTACGAGCAGTACTTC
-	-	TRBV19	TRBJ1-6	CASGPRVVNSPLHF	TGTGCCAGTGGACCCAGGGTAGTAAATTCACCCCTCCACTTT
-	TRBD2	TRBV28	TRBJ2-7	CASSSTSGGANANEQYF	TGTGCCAGCAGTTCCACTAGCGGGGGGGCCAATGCGAACGAGCAGTACTTC
-	TRBD1	TRBV24-1	TRBJ1-1	CATTQGGMNTEAFF	TGTGCCACCACCCAGGGGGGAATGAACACTGAAGCTTTCTTT
-	-	TRBV4-2	TRBJ1-1	CASSQQILNTEAFF	TGTGCCAGCAGCCAACAGATATTGAACACTGAAGCTTTCTTT
-	TRBD1	TRBV2	TRBJ1-6	CASSGDRDFSYNSPLHF	TGTGCCAGCAGTGGGGACAGGGATTTCTCCTATAATTCACCCCTCCACTTT
-	-	TRBV7-9	TRBJ1-1	CASSGPRDLNTEAFF	TGTGCCAGCAGCGGCCCCAGGGACTTGAACACTGAAGCTTTCTTT
-	-	TRBV3-1/TRBV3-2	TRBJ2-2	CASSQDQPGAGGELFF	TGTGCCAGCAGCCAAGATCAACCGGGAGCGGGCGGGGAGCTGTTTTTT
-	-	TRBV12-3/TRBV12-4	TRBJ2-7	CASSSGTYEQYF	TGTGCCAGCAGCTCAGGGACTTACGAGCAGTACTTC
once	-	TRBV5-1	TRBJ1-3	CASSTDSVGNTIYF	TGCGCCAGCAGCACTGACAGCGTTGGAAACACCATATATTTT
-	TRBD1	TRBV7-8	TRBJ2-7	CASSLGVGQGYEQYF	TGTGCCAGCAGCTTAGGAGTGGGACAGGGCTACGAGCAGTACTTC
-	TRBD2	TRBV7-2	TRBJ2-2	CASTAGTSAGELFF	TGTGCCAGCACCGCCGGGACTAGCGCCGGGGAGCTGTTTTTT
once	-	TRBV7-2	TRBJ1-5	CASSLDSQSNQPQHF	TGTGCCAGCAGCTTAGACAGCCAGAGCAATCAGCCCCAGCATTTT
-	TRBD2	TRBV3-1/TRBV3-2	TRBJ2-3	CASSRPAGESDTQYF	TGTGCCAGCAGCCGACCCGCGGGAGAGTCAGATACGCAGTATTTT